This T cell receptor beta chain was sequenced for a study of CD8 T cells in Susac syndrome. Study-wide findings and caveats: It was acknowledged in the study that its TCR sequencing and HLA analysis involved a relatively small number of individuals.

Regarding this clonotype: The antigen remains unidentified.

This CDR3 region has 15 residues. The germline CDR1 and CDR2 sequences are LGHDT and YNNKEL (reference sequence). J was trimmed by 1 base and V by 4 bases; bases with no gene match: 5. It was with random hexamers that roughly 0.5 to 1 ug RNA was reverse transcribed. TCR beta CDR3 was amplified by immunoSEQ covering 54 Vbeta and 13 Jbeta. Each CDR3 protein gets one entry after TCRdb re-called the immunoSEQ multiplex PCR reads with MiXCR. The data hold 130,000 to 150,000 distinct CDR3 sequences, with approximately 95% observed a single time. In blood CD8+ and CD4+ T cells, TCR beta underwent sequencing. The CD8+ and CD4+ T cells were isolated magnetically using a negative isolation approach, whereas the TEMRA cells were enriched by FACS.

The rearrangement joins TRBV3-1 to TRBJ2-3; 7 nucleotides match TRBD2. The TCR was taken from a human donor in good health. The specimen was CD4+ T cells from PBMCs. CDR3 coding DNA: TGTGCCAGCAGCCGCAGCGGGATACGCACAGATACGCAGTATTTT. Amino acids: CASSRSGIRTDTQYF.